This T cell receptor beta chain stems from a study of T cell repertoires in cytomegalovirus infection. Study-level information: Matching HLA type, along with CMV infection, was indicated by public TCR beta signatures.

TCRdb ran MiXCR on the reads and lists one entry per CDR3 protein. The sample carries roughly 300,000 distinct CDR3 sequences, roughly 24% recorded once. CDR3 length: 15 residues. Trimming left V 5 bases short and J 2 bases short, with 16 bases between. Germline V gives CDR1 LNHDA, CDR2 SQIVND (reference sequence). The TCR sequence derives from a human donor in good health (CMV status not recorded). Some clones in this sample may be carry-over from other donors' samples. This chain links TRBV19 with TRBJ2-7; possibly TRBD2 for D (7 bases). Sequenced sample: PBMCs. DNA of the CDR3: TGTGCCAGTAGTTCCCGGGGGGCCGGGACCTACGAGCAGTACTTC. This translates into CASSSRGAGTYEQYF.